A single sample gave rise to the 11 T cell receptor beta chains below, sequenced in a study of shared clonotypes between healthy human individuals. Sequenced by immunoSEQ multiplex PCR; TCRdb stores in-frame clones only, minus some. The sample lists roughly 2,500,000 clones, 90% to 95% occurring once. The specimen was naive CD4+ T cells from PBMCs. Subset denoted: CD45RA+ positively selected. The receptors derive from a man between 18 and 35 years old in good health. Some clones in this sample may be carry-over from other donors' samples.

The chain is built from TRBV27 and TRBJ1-1; D unclear. Deletions cut 6 bases from V and 0 bases from J, with 8 bases between. The CDR3 runs to 13 residues. CDR1 and CDR2 (germline): MNHEY, SMNVEV (reference sequence). The CDR3 loop reads CASREDLNTEAFF. DNA of the CDR3: TGTGCCAGCAGGGAGGACCTGAACACTGAAGCTTTCTTT.

V usage is TRBV5-1 and J usage is TRBJ2-7; tentatively, D is TRBD1 or TRBD2 (5 bases each). The CDR3 consists of 16 residues. V lost 3 bases to trimming and J lost 4 bases, with 20 bases between them. Germline CDR1 and CDR2: SGHRS and YFSETQ. The CDR3 DNA reads as TGCGCCAGCAGCTGGGACCAGGACTCGGTTTATTACGAGCAGTACTTC. Its protein product is CASSWDQDSVYYEQYF.

V usage is TRBV11-3 and J usage is TRBJ2-5; D assignment may be TRBD1 or TRBD2 (5 bases each). The CDR3 sequence is 15 residues long. The V gene lost 4 bases and the J gene lost 5 bases, with 17 bases spanning the gap. Germline V CDR1 and CDR2: SGHNT, YENEEA. The CDR3 reads CASSSSGTSAETQYF. CDR3 DNA: TGTGCCAGCAGCTCTTCCGGGACGTCCGCCGAGACCCAGTACTTC.

The rearrangement joins TRBV28 to TRBJ2-7; 8 bases map to TRBD1. This CDR3 contains 14 residues. J lost 4 bases, V lost 7 bases, and 9 bases had no gene match. Germline V gene lookup returns CDR1 MDHEN and CDR2 SYDVKM. CDR3 coding DNA: TGTGCCAGCACCATGACAGGGGCACGTTACGAGCAGTACTTC. This encodes CASTMTGARYEQYF. Supplemented by reference TRBV28 and TRBJ2-7, the full variable domain reads DVKVTQSSRYLVKRTGEKVFLECVQDMDHENMFWYRQDPGLGLRLIYFSYDVKMKEKGDIPEGYSVSREKKERFSLILESASTNQTSMYLCASTMTGARYEQYFGPGTRLTVT.

This chain links TRBV19 with TRBJ1-3; a weak D match, TRBD1 (5 bases). CDR3 length: 16 amino acids. CDR1 and CDR2 (germline): LNHDA, SQIVND (reference sequence). Trimming took off 8 bases at V and 0 bases at J, with 17 bases between the two ends. As DNA, the CDR3 is TGTGCCAGTGGCCAGGGCGGCGTGGGCTCTGGAAACACCATATATTTT. Translation: CASGQGGVGSGNTIYF.

Points on this clone: Relative to the germline gene, one junction end is altered; a read error may explain this. The chain carries TRBV7-2 and TRBJ2-7; no clear D gene. The germline CDR1 and CDR2 sequences are SGHTA and FQGNSA. The CDR3 consists of 16 residues. The CDR3 reads CASSLFGRVPSFEQYF. The CDR3 DNA follows: TGTGCCAGCAGCTTATTTGGACGGGTTCCTTCCTTCGAGCAGTACTTC. Filled out from reference TRBV7-2 and TRBJ2-7, the complete variable domain reads GAGVSQSPSNKVTEKGKDVELRCDPISGHTALYWYRQSLGQGLEFLIYFQGNSAPDKSGLPSDRFSAERTGGSVSTLTIQRTQQEDSAVYLCASSLFGRVPSFEQYFGPGTRLTVT.

The rearrangement links TRBV9 to TRBJ2-5, with TRBD2 matching 7 bases. Germline CDR1 and CDR2: SGDLS and YYNGEE. The CDR3 contains 15 residues. The junction had 10 bases not matched to a gene; V was cut back by 4 bases and J by 4 bases. CDR3 DNA sequence: TGTGCCAGCAGCACTAGGGGCGGGAGTTCAGAGACCCAGTACTTC. Residues: CASSTRGGSSETQYF.

The genes are TRBV6-6 and TRBJ2-1; D is perhaps TRBD2 (5 bases). V was shortened by 6 bases and J by 1 base, with 16 bases between the two germline ends. This CDR3 has 16 residues. Germline CDR1 and CDR2: MNHNY and SVGAGI (reference sequence). The CDR3 loop is CASSPRSGVSYNEQFF. CDR3 nucleotides: TGTGCCAGCAGCCCGAGAAGCGGAGTGTCCTACAATGAGCAGTTCTTC.

The chain couples TRBV11-2 to TRBJ2-7; 10 bases agree with TRBD2. V shed 5 bases, J shed 12 bases, and the junction held 10 bases outside the gene matches. CDR1 and CDR2 (germline): SGHAT, FQNNGV. The CDR3 loop spans 13 amino acids. The CDR3 nucleotides read TGTGCCAGCAGCCTACTAGCGGGGTCGGGTCCGTACTTC. Protein sequence: CASSLLAGSGPYF. The whole variable domain, filled in from reference TRBV11-2 and TRBJ2-7, reads EAGVAQSPRYKIIEKRQSVAFWCNPISGHATLYWYQQILGQGPKLLIQFQNNGVVDDSQLPKDRFSAERLKGVDSTLKIQPAKLEDSAVYLCASSLLAGSGPYFGPGTRLTVT.

The V call is TRBV6-6, the J call TRBJ2-1, with TRBD1 matching 9 bases. The CDR3 totals 14 residues. The junction had 7 bases not matched to a gene; V was cut back by 7 bases and J by 6 bases. The V gene's germline CDR1 is MNHNY and CDR2 SVGAGI (reference sequence). The CDR3 is CASTFGQGSNEQFF. In nucleotides, the CDR3 is TGTGCCAGCACCTTCGGACAGGGGAGCAATGAGCAGTTCTTC.

In this sample, this clone turned up a few times. The CDR3 nucleotides are TGTGCCAGTAGTAAATTCCCGATGTTGGATCAGCCCCAGCATTTT. Translated: CASSKFPMLDQPQHF. The chain joins TRBV19 to TRBJ1-5, with D hard to call. The CDR3 loop spans 15 amino acids. CDR1 LNHDA and CDR2 SQIVND come from the germline V gene (reference sequence). With 4 bases removed from V and 5 bases from J, the gap between germline ends came to 15 bases.